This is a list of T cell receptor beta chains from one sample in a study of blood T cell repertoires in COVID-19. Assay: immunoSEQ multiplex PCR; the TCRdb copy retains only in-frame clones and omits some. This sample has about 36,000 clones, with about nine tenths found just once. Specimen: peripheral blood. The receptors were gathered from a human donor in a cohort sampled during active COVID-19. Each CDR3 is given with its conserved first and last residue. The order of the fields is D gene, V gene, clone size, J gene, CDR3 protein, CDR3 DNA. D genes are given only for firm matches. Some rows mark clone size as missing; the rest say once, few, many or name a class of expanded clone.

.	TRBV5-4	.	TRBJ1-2	CASSLAVGGSYGYTF	TGTGCCAGCAGCTTGGCCGTAGGTGGGAGCTATGGCTACACCTTC
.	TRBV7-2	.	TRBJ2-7	CASSPGVEQYF	TGTGCCAGCAGCCCGGGGGTCGAGCAGTACTTC
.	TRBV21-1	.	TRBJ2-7	CASSKGRHEQYF	TGTGCCAGCAGCAAGGGGCGTCACGAGCAGTACTTC
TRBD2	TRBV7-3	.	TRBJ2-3	CASSLSSGMNEDTQYF	TGTGCCAGCAGCTTATCTAGCGGGATGAATGAGGATACGCAGTATTTT
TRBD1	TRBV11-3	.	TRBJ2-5	CASSSGQPQETQYF	TGTGCCAGCAGCTCGGGACAGCCCCAAGAGACCCAGTACTTC
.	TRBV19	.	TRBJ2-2	CASSTGDGHGGELFF	TGTGCCAGTAGTACCGGGGATGGCCATGGCGGGGAGCTGTTTTTT
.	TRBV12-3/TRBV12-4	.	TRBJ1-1	CASSFTPSEAFF	TGTGCCAGCAGTTTTACCCCGAGCGAGGCTTTCTTT
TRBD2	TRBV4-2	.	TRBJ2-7	CASSPGTRASYEQYF	TGTGCCAGCAGCCCGGGGACTAGGGCCTCCTACGAGCAGTACTTC
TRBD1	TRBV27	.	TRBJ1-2	CASSTIQGAGGYTF	TGTGCCAGCAGTACCATCCAGGGGGCGGGTGGCTACACCTTC
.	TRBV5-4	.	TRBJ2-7	CASSLEGATYEQYF	TGTGCCAGCAGCTTGGAAGGGGCGACCTACGAGCAGTACTTC
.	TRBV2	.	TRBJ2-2	CASSEGASNTGELFF	TGTGCCAGCAGTGAGGGGGCCTCTAACACCGGGGAGCTGTTTTTT
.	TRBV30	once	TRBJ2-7	CAWSLQQGRVYEQYF	TGTGCCTGGAGTCTCCAACAGGGACGGGTCTACGAGCAGTACTTC
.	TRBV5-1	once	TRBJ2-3	CASSLGGPSGTTSTDTQYF	TGCGCCAGCAGCTTGGGGGGGCCTAGCGGAACTACTAGCACAGATACGCAGTATTTT
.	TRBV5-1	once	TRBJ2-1	CASSFGENEQFF	TGCGCCAGCAGCTTTGGGGAGAATGAGCAGTTCTTC
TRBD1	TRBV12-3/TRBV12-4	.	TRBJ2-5	CASSRTGKETQYF	TGTGCCAGCAGCCGGACAGGGAAAGAGACCCAGTACTTC
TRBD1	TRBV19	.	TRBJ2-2	CASSHLRRAGGYDTGELFF	TGTGCCAGTAGTCACCTTAGGAGAGCAGGGGGCTATGACACCGGGGAGCTGTTTTTT
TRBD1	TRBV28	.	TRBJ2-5	CAIHRGRGETQYF	TGTGCCATTCACAGGGGGCGCGGGGAGACCCAGTACTTC
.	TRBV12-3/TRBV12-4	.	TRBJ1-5	CASSLESQPQHF	TGTGCCAGCAGTTTGGAGAGTCAGCCCCAGCATTTT
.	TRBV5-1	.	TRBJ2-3	CASSWPGADTQYF	TGCGCCAGCAGCTGGCCCGGGGCAGATACGCAGTATTTT
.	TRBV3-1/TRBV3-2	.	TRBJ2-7	CASSTANEQYF	TGTGCCAGCAGCACAGCCAACGAGCAGTACTTC
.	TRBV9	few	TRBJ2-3	CASSVGSGWADTQYF	TGTGCCAGCAGCGTAGGTTCGGGGTGGGCAGATACGCAGTATTTT
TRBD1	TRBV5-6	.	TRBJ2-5	CASSPDRVQETQYF	TGTGCCAGCAGTCCGGACAGGGTCCAAGAGACCCAGTACTTC
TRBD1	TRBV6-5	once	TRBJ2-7	CASSLGQTYEQYF	TGTGCCAGCAGTTTGGGACAGACCTACGAGCAGTACTTC
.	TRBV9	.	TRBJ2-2	CASSRDTGELFF	TGTGCCAGCAGCCGTGACACCGGGGAGCTGTTTTTT
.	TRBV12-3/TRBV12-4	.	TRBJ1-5	CASSSTGLQPQHF	TGTGCCAGCAGTTCCACAGGGCTTCAGCCCCAGCATTTT
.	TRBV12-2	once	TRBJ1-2	CASRSHHRGSERGYTF	TGTGCAAGTCGCTCTCACCACAGGGGGTCCGAGCGTGGCTACACCTTC
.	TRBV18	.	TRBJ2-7	CASSMTYYSYEQYF	TGTGCCAGCTCGATGACGTACTACTCCTACGAGCAGTACTTC
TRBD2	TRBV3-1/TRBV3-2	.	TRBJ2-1	CASSRPSGPYNEQFF	TGTGCCAGCAGCCGTCCTAGCGGGCCCTACAATGAGCAGTTCTTC
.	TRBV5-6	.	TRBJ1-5	CASSGGGGLFNQPQHF	TGTGCCAGCAGCGGCGGCGGAGGTCTGTTTAATCAGCCCCAGCATTTT
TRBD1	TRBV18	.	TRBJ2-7	CASSRDRGREQYF	TGTGCCAGCTCTCGCGACAGGGGGCGCGAGCAGTACTTC
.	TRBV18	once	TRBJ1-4	CASSPKGQSLREKLFF	TGTGCCAGCTCACCGAAAGGACAGTCTCTTAGGGAAAAACTGTTTTTT
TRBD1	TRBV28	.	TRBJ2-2	CASIRQGAAGELFF	TGTGCCAGCATCCGACAGGGCGCAGCCGGGGAGCTGTTTTTT
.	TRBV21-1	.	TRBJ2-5	CASSTGGEQGREETQYF	TGTGCCAGCAGCACGGGGGGGGAGCAGGGGAGAGAAGAGACCCAGTACTTC
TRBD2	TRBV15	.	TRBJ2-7	CATSRTPPLAGRAHEQYF	TGTGCCACCAGCAGAACCCCACCACTAGCGGGTCGTGCCCACGAGCAGTACTTC
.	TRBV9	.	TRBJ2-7	CASSRGATDEQYF	TGTGCCAGCTCCCGGGGAGCGACGGACGAGCAGTACTTC
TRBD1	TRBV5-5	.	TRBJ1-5	CASSLDRGGNQPQHF	TGTGCCAGCAGCTTGGACAGGGGAGGCAATCAGCCCCAGCATTTT
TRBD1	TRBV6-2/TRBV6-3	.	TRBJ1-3	CASSLRTGQDTIYF	TGTGCCAGCAGTCTACGCACGGGACAGGACACCATATATTTT
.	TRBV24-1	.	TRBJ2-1	CATSDPGLPRQFF	TGTGCCACCAGTGACCCAGGACTGCCCCGGCAGTTCTTC
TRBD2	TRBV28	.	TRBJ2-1	CASSSGLAGSIEQFF	TGTGCCAGCAGTTCCGGACTAGCGGGTTCGATTGAGCAGTTCTTC
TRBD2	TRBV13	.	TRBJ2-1	CASSLEGTSGRAGNEQFF	TGTGCCAGCAGCTTAGAGGGGACTAGCGGGAGGGCCGGCAATGAGCAGTTCTTC
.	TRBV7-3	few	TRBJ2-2	CASSLDPLATGELFF	TGTGCCAGCAGCTTAGACCCCCTAGCAACCGGGGAGCTGTTTTTT
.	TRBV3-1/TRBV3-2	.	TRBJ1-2	CASSQGGSPYGYTF	TGTGCCAGCAGCCAAGGAGGGTCCCCCTATGGCTACACCTTC
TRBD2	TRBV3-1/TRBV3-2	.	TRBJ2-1	CASSPGVREALEEQFF	TGTGCCAGCAGCCCGGGGGTGCGGGAGGCCCTTGAGGAGCAGTTCTTC
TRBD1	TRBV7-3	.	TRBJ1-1	CASSSPGTENTEAFF	TGTGCCAGCAGCTCGCCCGGGACAGAAAACACTGAAGCTTTCTTT
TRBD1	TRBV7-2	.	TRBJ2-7	CASGDRGRVEQYF	TGTGCCAGCGGCGACAGGGGGCGAGTCGAGCAGTACTTC
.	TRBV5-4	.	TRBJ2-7	CASSPGGRVEYEQYF	TGTGCCAGCAGCCCGGGCGGGCGGGTGGAGTACGAGCAGTACTTC
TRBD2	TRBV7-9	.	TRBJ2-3	CASSNSGGRSDTQYF	TGTGCCAGCAGCAACTCTGGCGGGAGGTCAGATACGCAGTATTTT